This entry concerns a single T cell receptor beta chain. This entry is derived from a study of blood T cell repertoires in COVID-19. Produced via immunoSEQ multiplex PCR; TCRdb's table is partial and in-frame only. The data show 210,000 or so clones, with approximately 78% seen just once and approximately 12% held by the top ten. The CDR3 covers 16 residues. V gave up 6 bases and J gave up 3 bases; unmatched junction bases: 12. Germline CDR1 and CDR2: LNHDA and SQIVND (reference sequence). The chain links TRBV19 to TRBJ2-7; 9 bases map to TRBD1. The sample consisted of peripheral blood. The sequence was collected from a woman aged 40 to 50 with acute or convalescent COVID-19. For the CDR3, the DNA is TGTGCCAGTAGACGTGACGCGGGACAGGGCGGCTACGAGCAGTACTTC. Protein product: CASRRDAGQGGYEQYF. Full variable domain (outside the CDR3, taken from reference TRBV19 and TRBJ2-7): DGGITQSPKYLFRKEGQNVTLSCEQNLNHDAMYWYRQDPGQGLRLIYYSQIVNDFQKGDIAEGYSVSREKKESFPLTVTSAQKNPTAFYLCASRRDAGQGGYEQYFGPGTRLTVT.